The clone carrying this T cell receptor beta chain was seen just once. Here the gene names and germline are mouse. Read coverage stops 1 residue before the CDR3 terminus; the germline J gene supplies the remainder. This record belongs to a study of tissue T cells after allogeneic stem cell transplantation. The CDR3 loop spans 12 amino acids. Germline V CDR1 and CDR2: NSHNY, SYGAGN. The J segment lost 7 bases and the V segment lost 3 bases, leaving 2 bases of the junction unmatched. Survey-depth TCRbeta CDR3 sequencing reported V/J genes and productive frequencies. Profiling relied on immunoSEQ multiplex PCR, and the TCRdb table lists in-frame clones only, not all of them. The sample lists about 48,000 clones; about three quarters were seen once.

The source material was sorted cells pooled from one or two spleens. The V and J genes are TRBV13-1 and TRBJ2-7; 9 bases match TRBD1. This sequence originates from a pool of C57BL/6 mice in good health. CDR3 DNA (partial): TGTGCCAGCAGTGGGACAGGGGAGGAACAGTAC. It encodes CASSGTGEEQY. The full CDR3 reads CASSGTGEEQYF.